This record covers a single TCR beta chain. These data come from a study of preoperative IRX-2 immunotherapy in early breast cancer. Libraries were prepared by immunoSEQ multiplex PCR; TCRdb keeps only in-frame clonotypes and omits some of them. The table includes around 10,000 clones, 80% to 85% detected once. The germline V gene encodes CDR1 SGHNT and CDR2 YENEEA. The CDR3 has 16 residues. Trimming took 8 bases from V and 0 from J, leaving 16 bases between them. The treatment: preoperative locoregional IRX-2 cytokine immunotherapy. Samples came from a phase Ib trial of preoperative locoregional IRX-2 cytokine immunotherapy.

The sequence was collected from a human donor with breast cancer. The chain employs TRBV11-3 and TRBJ1-4; D is unclear. Source: lymph node tissue, taken before IRX-2 immunotherapy. For the CDR3, the DNA is TGTGCCAGCGCCTACACCTCCACCACAACTAATGAAAAACTGTTTTTT. It specifies CASAYTSTTTNEKLFF.